This T cell receptor (beta chain) came from a study of blood T cell repertoires in COVID-19. Study context: COVID-19 samples, acute and convalescent, were from the United States, Italy and Spain.

Trimming took off 4 bases at V and 7 bases at J, with 11 bases between the two ends. The CDR3 length is 13 residues. CDR1 is LGHDT, CDR2 YNNKEL, per germline (reference sequence). Authors' processing steps: Nucleated cell counts were estimated from reference gene primer amplification. The data were produced by immunoSEQ multiplex PCR, yet TCRdb's version contains in-frame clones alone and is incomplete. D and trimming were read from the DNA, whereas the V and J calls and clone size are those reported in that table. The repertoire holds approximately 210,000 clones, approximately 77% seen once, with approximately 4% in the top ten.

The sequence was obtained from a woman older than 75 with acute or convalescent COVID-19. The sequenced material came from peripheral blood. This rearrangement joins TRBV3-1 (or the pseudogene TRBV3-2) to TRBJ2-4; the D gene is possibly TRBD1 (6 bases). The CDR3 region is CASSLRTGNIQYF. The CDR3, as DNA: TGTGCCAGCAGCCTTCGCACAGGGAACATTCAGTACTTC.